This T cell receptor (beta chain) was identified in a study of blood T cell repertoires in COVID-19. This clone appeared a single time. From germline, CDR1 is SGHVS and CDR2 FQNEAQ. This CDR3 is 16 amino acids long. Unmatched junction bases numbered 6, after V lost 2 bases and J lost 2 bases. In the original workflow: Amplification of reference gene primers provided the estimated nucleated cell counts. This table comes from immunoSEQ multiplex PCR, and its TCRdb copy is limited to in-frame clones, with some not included. The V and J calls and clone size come from that table; D and trimming were worked out from the DNA. Of about 95,000 clones listed, roughly nine tenths were seen once; the top ten hold about 3.7%.

V usage is TRBV7-8 and J usage is TRBJ2-1, with 7 bases matching TRBD2. The receptor was derived from a woman aged 70-85 years with acute or convalescent COVID-19. The material sequenced was peripheral blood. The CDR3 protein is CASSLSFGGTYNEQFF. The CDR3, as DNA: TGTGCCAGCAGCTTATCGTTCGGGGGGACCTACAATGAGCAGTTCTTC.